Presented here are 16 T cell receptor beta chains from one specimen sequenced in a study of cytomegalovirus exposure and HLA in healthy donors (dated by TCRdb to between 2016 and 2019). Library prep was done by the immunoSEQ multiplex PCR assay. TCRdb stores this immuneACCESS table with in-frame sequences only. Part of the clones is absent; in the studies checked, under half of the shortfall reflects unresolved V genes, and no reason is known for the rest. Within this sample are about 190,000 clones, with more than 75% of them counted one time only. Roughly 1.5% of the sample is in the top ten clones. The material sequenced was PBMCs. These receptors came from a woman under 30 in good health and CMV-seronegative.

As DNA, the CDR3 is TGTGCCAGCAGAGAGACAGCCGTATATGGCTACACCTTC. Protein sequence: CASRETAVYGYTF. The chain is built from TRBV6-5 and TRBJ1-2; tentative D call: TRBD1 (5 bases). This CDR3 comprises 13 residues. CDR1 is MNHEY, CDR2 SVGAGI, per germline. The germline V and J ends were trimmed by 6 bases and 5 bases, with 13 bases remaining between them.

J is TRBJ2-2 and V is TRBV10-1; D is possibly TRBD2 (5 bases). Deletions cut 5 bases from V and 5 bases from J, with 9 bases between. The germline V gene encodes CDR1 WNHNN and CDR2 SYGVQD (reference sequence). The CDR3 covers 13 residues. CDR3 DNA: TGCGCCAGCAGTATTAGGGAGACCGGGGAGCTGTTTTTT. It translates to CASSIRETGELFF.

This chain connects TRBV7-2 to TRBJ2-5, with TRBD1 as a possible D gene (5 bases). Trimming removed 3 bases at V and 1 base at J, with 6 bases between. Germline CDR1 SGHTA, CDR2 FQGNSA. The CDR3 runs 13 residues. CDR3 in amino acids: CASSLGLQETQYF. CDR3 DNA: TGTGCCAGCAGCTTGGGGCTCCAAGAGACCCAGTACTTC.

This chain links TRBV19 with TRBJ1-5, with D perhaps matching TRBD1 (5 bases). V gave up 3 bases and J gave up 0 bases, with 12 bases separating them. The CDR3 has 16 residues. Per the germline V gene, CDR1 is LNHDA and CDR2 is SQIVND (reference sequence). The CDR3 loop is CASSMSRVYSNQPQHF. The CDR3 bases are TGTGCCAGTAGTATGTCCAGGGTATATAGCAATCAGCCCCAGCATTTT.

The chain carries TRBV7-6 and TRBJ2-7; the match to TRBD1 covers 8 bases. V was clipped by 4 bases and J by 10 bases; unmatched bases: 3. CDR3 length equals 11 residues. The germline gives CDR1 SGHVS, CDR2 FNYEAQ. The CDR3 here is CASSSTGAQYF. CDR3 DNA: TGTGCCAGCAGCTCGACAGGGGCCCAGTACTTC.

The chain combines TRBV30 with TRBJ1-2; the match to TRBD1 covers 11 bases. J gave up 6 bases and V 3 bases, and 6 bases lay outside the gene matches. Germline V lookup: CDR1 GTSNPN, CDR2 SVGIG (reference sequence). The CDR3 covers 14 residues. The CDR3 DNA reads TGTGCCTGGAGACTACCGGGACAGGGGGATGGCTACACCTTC. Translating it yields CAWRLPGQGDGYTF.

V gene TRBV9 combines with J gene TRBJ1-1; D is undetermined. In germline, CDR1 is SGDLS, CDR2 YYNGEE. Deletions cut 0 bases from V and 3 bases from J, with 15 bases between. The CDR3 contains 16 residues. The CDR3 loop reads CASSVGTAPSYTEAFF. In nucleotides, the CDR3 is TGTGCCAGCAGCGTAGGGACGGCCCCTAGCTACACTGAAGCTTTCTTT.

The CDR3 DNA follows: TGCGCCAGCAGCGCCAGACCACAGGGGGCAGCTGAAAAACTGTTTTTT. This translates into CASSARPQGAAEKLFF. The V and J genes are TRBV5-1 and TRBJ1-4; 9 nucleotides line up with TRBD1. This CDR3 spans 16 amino acids. The V gene's germline CDR1 is SGHRS and CDR2 YFSETQ. Trimming removed 4 bases from V and 7 bases from J; junction bases left unmatched: 11.

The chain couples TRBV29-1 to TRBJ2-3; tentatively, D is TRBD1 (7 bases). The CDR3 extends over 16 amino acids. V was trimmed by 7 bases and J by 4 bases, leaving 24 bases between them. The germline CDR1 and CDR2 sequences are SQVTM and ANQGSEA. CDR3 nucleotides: TGCAGCGCCAACGCACCGCGCCAGGGGGGTTCAGATACGCAGTATTTT. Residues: CSANAPRQGGSDTQYF.

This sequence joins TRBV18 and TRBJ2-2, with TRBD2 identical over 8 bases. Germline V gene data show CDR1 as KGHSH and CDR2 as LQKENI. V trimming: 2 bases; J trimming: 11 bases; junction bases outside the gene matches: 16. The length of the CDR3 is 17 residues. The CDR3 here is CASSPMGLDPPFGELFF. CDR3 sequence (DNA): TGTGCCAGCTCACCAATGGGACTAGACCCTCCGTTCGGAGAGCTGTTTTTT. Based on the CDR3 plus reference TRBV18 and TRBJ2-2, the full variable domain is NAGVMQNPRHLVRRRGQEARLRCSPMKGHSHVYWYRQLPEEGLKFMVYLQKENIIDESGMPKERFSAEFPKEGPSILRIQQVVRGDSAAYFCASSPMGLDPPFGELFFGEGSRLTVL.

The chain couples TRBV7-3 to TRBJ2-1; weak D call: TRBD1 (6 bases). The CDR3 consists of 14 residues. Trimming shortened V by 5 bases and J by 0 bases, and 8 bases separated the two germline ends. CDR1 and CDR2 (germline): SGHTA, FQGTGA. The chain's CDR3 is CASSIGGSYNEQFF. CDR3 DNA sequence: TGTGCCAGCAGCATAGGGGGCTCCTACAATGAGCAGTTCTTC.

CDR3 residues: CASRHGDEAFF. CDR3 in DNA: TGCGCCAGCAGACATGGAGATGAAGCTTTCTTT. This chain connects TRBV5-1 to TRBJ1-1; no clear D gene. Trimming took 5 bases from V and 7 from J, leaving 9 bases between them. Germline V gene sequence: CDR1 SGHRS, CDR2 YFSETQ. This CDR3 has 11 residues.

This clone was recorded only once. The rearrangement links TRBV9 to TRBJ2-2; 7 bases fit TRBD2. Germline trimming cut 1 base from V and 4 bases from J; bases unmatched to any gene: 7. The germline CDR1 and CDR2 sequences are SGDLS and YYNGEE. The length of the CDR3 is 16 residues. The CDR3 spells CASSVPDGRPTGELFF. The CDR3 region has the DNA TGTGCCAGCAGCGTACCCGACGGGAGGCCCACCGGGGAGCTGTTTTTT.

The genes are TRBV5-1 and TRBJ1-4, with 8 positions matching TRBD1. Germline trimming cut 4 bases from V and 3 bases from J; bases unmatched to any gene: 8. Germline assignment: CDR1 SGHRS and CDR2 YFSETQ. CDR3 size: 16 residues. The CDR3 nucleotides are TGCGCCAGCAGCGACGGACAGGGCTGGCCTAATGAAAAACTGTTTTTT. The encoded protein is CASSDGQGWPNEKLFF.

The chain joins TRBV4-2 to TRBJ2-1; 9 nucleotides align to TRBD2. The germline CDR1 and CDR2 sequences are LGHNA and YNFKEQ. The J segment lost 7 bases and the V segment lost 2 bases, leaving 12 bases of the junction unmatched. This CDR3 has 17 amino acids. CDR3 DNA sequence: TGTGCCAGCAGCCAATTGCGGGGCGGGGGGGCCTTGAATGAGCAGTTCTTC. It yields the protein CASSQLRGGGALNEQFF.

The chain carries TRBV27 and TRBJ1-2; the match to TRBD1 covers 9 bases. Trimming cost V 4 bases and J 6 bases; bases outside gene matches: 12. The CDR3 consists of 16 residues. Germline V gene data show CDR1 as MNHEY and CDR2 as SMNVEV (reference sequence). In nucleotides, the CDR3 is TGTGCCAGCAGTTCGGACAGGGGATTTAGGGGTAATGGCTACACCTTC. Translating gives CASSSDRGFRGNGYTF.